The 25 T cell receptor beta chains below come from one sample, sequenced in a study of blood T cell repertoires in COVID-19. This table comes from immunoSEQ multiplex PCR, and its TCRdb copy is limited to in-frame clones, with some not included. Of 200,000 to 300,000 clones detected, 80% to 95% appear once; the ten largest clones hold under 3%. The sequenced sample was peripheral blood. The origin of the receptors is a person under 35 with COVID-19, enrolled during active disease.

J is TRBJ2-1 and V is TRBV2; D is possibly TRBD1 (6 bases). Trimming stripped 4 bases from V and 2 bases from J, with 12 bases between. CDR1 and CDR2 from the germline V gene are SNHLY and FYNNEI. The CDR3 contains 15 residues. The chain's CDR3 is CASSGDNLAYNEQFF. The CDR3 region has the DNA TGTGCCAGCAGTGGGGACAACCTCGCCTACAATGAGCAGTTCTTC.

This chain joins TRBV18 and TRBJ2-5, with D maybe TRBD1 (5 bases). The CDR3 length is 15 residues. The germline V and J ends were trimmed by 3 bases and 0 bases, with 11 bases remaining between them. Germline V gene sequence: CDR1 KGHSH, CDR2 LQKENI. The CDR3 sequence is CASSPNRINQETQYF. In DNA form, the CDR3 reads TGTGCCAGCTCACCGAACAGGATAAACCAAGAGACCCAGTACTTC. The complete variable domain, with remaining parts taken from reference TRBV18 and TRBJ2-5, reads NAGVMQNPRHLVRRRGQEARLRCSPMKGHSHVYWYRQLPEEGLKFMVYLQKENIIDESGMPKERFSAEFPKEGPSILRIQQVVRGDSAAYFCASSPNRINQETQYFGPGTRLLVL.

The chain joins TRBV4-3 to TRBJ2-2; 10 bases agree with TRBD1. Germline assignment: CDR1 LGHNA and CDR2 YSLEER. V lost 4 bases and J lost 1; bases outside the gene matches: 6. The CDR3 is 17 residues long. The CDR3: CASSLFGQGGNTGELFF. CDR3 nucleotide sequence: TGCGCCAGCAGCCTCTTTGGACAGGGGGGGAACACCGGGGAGCTGTTTTTT.

CDR3 sequence: CASSVLGTDTQYF. Written as DNA, the CDR3 is TGTGCCAGCAGCGTACTAGGCACAGATACGCAGTATTTT. The chain employs TRBV9 and TRBJ2-3; D is unresolved. V dropped 1 base and J dropped 1 base, with 4 bases sitting between them. The CDR3 loop spans 13 amino acids. The germline CDR1 and CDR2 sequences are SGDLS and YYNGEE.

The rearrangement joins TRBV19 to TRBJ2-3; tentatively, D is TRBD1 (5 bases). Trimming cost V 4 bases and J 6 bases, with 8 bases left between them. The germline V gene has CDR1 LNHDA and CDR2 SQIVND (reference sequence). The length of the CDR3 is 12 residues. The CDR3 sequence: CASSTQGDTQYF. The CDR3 coding sequence is TGTGCCAGTAGTACCCAGGGTGATACGCAGTATTTT. Full variable domain (outside the CDR3, taken from reference TRBV19 and TRBJ2-3): DGGITQSPKYLFRKEGQNVTLSCEQNLNHDAMYWYRQDPGQGLRLIYYSQIVNDFQKGDIAEGYSVSREKKESFPLTVTSAQKNPTAFYLCASSTQGDTQYFGPGTRLTVL.

The chain recombines TRBV27 with TRBJ2-7; D unclear. V lost 2 bases and J lost 4, with 15 bases in between. Looked up from germline, CDR1 is MNHEY and CDR2 is SMNVEV (reference sequence). The CDR3 has 15 residues. CDR3 residues: CASSLKPFSQYEQYF. CDR3 nucleotides: TGTGCCAGCAGTTTAAAGCCCTTCTCCCAATACGAGCAGTACTTC.

The chain carries TRBV18 and TRBJ2-1; TRBD2 agrees at 7 bases. V trimming: 3 bases; J trimming: 10 bases; junction bases outside the gene matches: 0. Per germline, CDR1 KGHSH and CDR2 LQKENI. CDR3 size: 11 residues. Here the CDR3 DNA reads TGTGCCAGCTCACCCGGGGGGGAGCAGTTCTTC. It codes for CASSPGGEQFF.

V usage is TRBV6-2 or TRBV6-3 and J usage is TRBJ2-5; 7 nucleotides line up with TRBD2. In germline, CDR1 is MNHEY, CDR2 SVGEGT. This CDR3 contains 19 residues. Trimming took 2 bases from V and 0 from J; bases not matched to a gene: 15. The DNA of the CDR3 is TGTGCCAGCAGTTACCATGCCGGGCCTAACCGGGAGGACCAAGAGACCCAGTACTTC. This encodes CASSYHAGPNREDQETQYF.

The chain is built from TRBV19 and TRBJ2-7; unclear D gene. The ends were cut back, 1 base at V and 2 bases at J, with 9 bases in the middle. The CDR3 is made up of 14 amino acids. In germline, CDR1 is LNHDA, CDR2 SQIVND (reference sequence). In nucleotides, the CDR3 is TGTGCCAGTAGTATAGGACTCGCCACCTACGAGCAGTACTTC. This translates into CASSIGLATYEQYF.

The chain links TRBV6-5 to TRBJ2-3; 11 bases line up with TRBD2. With 10 bases clipped from V and 4 bases from J, the junction kept 7 bases outside the gene matches. The CDR3 is made up of 14 amino acids. Germline CDR1 reads MNHEY; CDR2 reads SVGAGI. CDR3 sequence: CATTSGLAADTQYF. As DNA, the CDR3 is TGTGCCACTACTTCGGGACTAGCGGCAGATACGCAGTATTTT.

The chain links TRBV6-2 or TRBV6-3 to TRBJ2-1, with TRBD2 matching over 7 bases. Germline V gene lookup returns CDR1 MNHEY and CDR2 SVGEGT. The CDR3 spans 18 residues. V shed 2 bases, J shed 7 bases, and the junction held 17 bases outside the gene matches. The CDR3 coding sequence is TGTGCCAGCAGTTACACACCTAGAGGAGCGGGAATAAGAAATGAGCAGTTCTTC. Its translation is CASSYTPRGAGIRNEQFF.

The rearrangement joins TRBV12-3 or TRBV12-4 to TRBJ2-5; the D is unclear. Trimming removed 6 bases from V and 2 bases from J, with 4 bases in between. This CDR3 has 11 residues. The CDR3 protein is CASSIQETQYF. CDR3 coding DNA: TGTGCCAGCAGCATTCAAGAGACCCAGTACTTC.

The chain is built from TRBV9 and TRBJ2-3; no definite D call. Germline CDR1 SGDLS, CDR2 YYNGEE. The CDR3 runs 13 residues. V lost 4 bases and J 4 bases, leaving 10 bases between the germline ends. CDR3 DNA: TGTGCCAGCAGCCTGAGCCCTCCAGATACGCAGTATTTT. Residues: CASSLSPPDTQYF.

The chain joins TRBV2 to TRBJ1-4; D is possibly TRBD1 (5 bases). The CDR3 is 13 amino acids. Germline CDR1 and CDR2: SNHLY and FYNNEI. Trimming shortened V by 3 bases and J by 13 bases, and 15 bases separated the two germline ends. CDR3 bases: TGTGCCAGCAGTGACTGGGGCCAGGAAGGACTGTTTTTT. Amino acid sequence: CASSDWGQEGLFF.

The V call is TRBV6-5, the J call TRBJ2-3; weak D call: TRBD1 (5 bases). Germline V gene sequence: CDR1 MNHEY, CDR2 SVGAGI. V was pared by 2 bases and J by 5 bases, with 14 bases between. This CDR3 comprises 15 residues. CDR3 amino acids: CASSYVFGAGDTQYF. CDR3 nucleotide sequence: TGTGCCAGCAGTTACGTTTTTGGGGCAGGAGATACGCAGTATTTT.

The gene calls are TRBV4-1 and TRBJ2-5, with D unclear. CDR3 length equals 16 residues. Trimming took 1 base from V and 1 from J, leaving 13 bases between them. CDR1 and CDR2 from the germline V gene are MGHRA and YSYEKL. Here the CDR3 reads CASSQVIPQAQETQYF. The DNA of the CDR3 is TGCGCCAGCAGCCAAGTTATACCCCAGGCCCAAGAGACCCAGTACTTC.

The V gene is TRBV7-9, the J gene TRBJ1-5, with a possible D match to TRBD1 (5 bases). This CDR3 region has 14 residues. Germline assignment: CDR1 SEHNR and CDR2 FQNEAQ (reference sequence). The V end lost 5 bases, the J end lost 2 bases, and 10 bases lay between the germline ends. CDR3 amino acids: CASSRGGGNQPQHF. The CDR3 bases are TGTGCCAGCAGCCGGGGAGGGGGCAATCAGCCCCAGCATTTT.

This chain connects TRBV2 to TRBJ1-5; D unresolved. This CDR3 has 14 residues. Trimming shortened V by 1 base and J by 1 base, and 5 bases separated the two germline ends. From germline, CDR1 is SNHLY and CDR2 FYNNEI. The chain's CDR3 is CASSEELSNQPQHF. The DNA for the CDR3 is TGTGCCAGCAGTGAAGAACTGAGCAATCAGCCCCAGCATTTT.

With regard to this clone: The same CDR3 also results from other DNA sequences found in this sample. The chain carries TRBV12-3 or TRBV12-4 and TRBJ1-5, with D perhaps matching TRBD1 (5 bases). This CDR3 contains 13 residues. V lost 3 bases, J lost 4 bases, and 7 bases lay in between. The CDR3 DNA reads TGTGCCAGCAGTTTCGGGGGGAATCAGCCCCAGCATTTT. It translates to CASSFGGNQPQHF.

The chain couples TRBV29-1 to TRBJ1-2, with 7 bases matching TRBD1. After removal of 4 bases from V and 3 bases from J, the junction contained 5 bases not matched to a gene. Germline V gene lookup returns CDR1 SQVTM and CDR2 ANQGSEA. The CDR3 runs 13 residues. The CDR3 region is CSVAIDRDYGYTF. As DNA, the CDR3 is TGCAGCGTTGCAATCGACAGGGACTATGGCTACACCTTC.

The genes are TRBV19 and TRBJ1-2; possibly TRBD1 for D (6 bases). CDR1 and CDR2 from the germline V gene are LNHDA and SQIVND (reference sequence). The CDR3 sequence is 11 residues long. Trimming removed 7 bases at V and 4 bases at J, with 7 bases between. The CDR3 bases are TGTGCCAGTATGGACAGCTATGGCTACACCTTC. Its translation is CASMDSYGYTF.

For the CDR3, the DNA is TGTGCCATCAGTGAGTCGGCTAGCGGAATGGATGAGCAGTTCTTC. Translation: CAISESASGMDEQFF. The rearrangement uses TRBV10-3 and TRBJ2-1; TRBD2 matches 7 bases. Germline V gene sequence: CDR1 ENHRY, CDR2 SYGVKD. The CDR3 totals 15 residues. J was trimmed by 8 bases and V by 0 bases; bases with no gene match: 7.

In its sample, this clone was seen once. This chain connects TRBV10-3 to TRBJ2-7; 10 bases agree with TRBD1. The CDR3 extends over 12 amino acids. The V segment lost 6 bases and the J segment 6 bases; nucleotides outside the gene matches: 2. Germline lookup yields CDR1 ENHRY and CDR2 SYGVKD. The CDR3 here is CAIRGTGAEQYF. The CDR3 bases are TGTGCCATCAGGGGGACAGGGGCCGAGCAGTACTTC.

On this clone itself: One junction end does not reproduce the germline sequence, and a read error may be involved. The chain combines TRBV6-5 with TRBJ1-5, with D possibly matching TRBD1 (5 bases). Germline lookup yields CDR1 MNHEY and CDR2 SVGAGI. CDR3 length: 14 amino acids. The CDR3 sequence: CASSDSPGVGTQHF. CDR3 nucleotides: TGTGCCAGCAGTGACTCTCCGGGGGTAGGGACCCAGCATTTT.

The J gene is TRBJ1-6, the V gene TRBV19, with D hard to call. The CDR3 has 13 residues. V lost 2 bases and J 7 bases, leaving 6 bases between the germline ends. Germline loops: CDR1 LNHDA, CDR2 SQIVND (reference sequence). The DNA for the CDR3 is TGTGCCAGTAGTATAACGAGGAATTCACCCCTCCACTTT. As protein: CASSITRNSPLHF.